Listed here is a single T cell receptor (beta chain). This specimen belongs to a study of blood T cell repertoires in COVID-19. As for the study in general: The cDNA or gDNA used as material had been derived from T cells, B-cell-depleted T cells, or PBMCs.

The CDR3 has 15 residues. From germline, CDR1 is LGHDT and CDR2 YNNKEL (reference sequence). The junction had 6 bases not matched to a gene; V was cut back by 6 bases and J by 0 bases. Data came from immunoSEQ multiplex PCR; TCRdb stores just in-frame clones and leaves some out. The repertoire holds over 200,000 clones, around 86% seen once, with around 10% in the top ten. This chain joins TRBV3-1 (or the pseudogene TRBV3-2) and TRBJ1-1; 8 nucleotides line up with TRBD1. Sequences were obtained from peripheral blood. This receptor was obtained from a man aged 45 to 65 with COVID-19, enrolled during active disease. The chain's CDR3 is CASSLRQGLNTEAFF. The CDR3 nucleotides read TGTGCCAGCAGTCTTCGACAGGGGCTGAACACTGAAGCTTTCTTT.